The sequence of this TCR beta chain was determined in a study of blood T cell repertoires in COVID-19. The wider study: Material from acute and convalescent COVID-19 was sourced from the United States, Italy and Spain. In each case, the material was cDNA or gDNA derived from T cells, B-cell-depleted T cells, or PBMCs.

The CDR3 is 12 residues long. Germline CDR1 and CDR2: SNHLY and FYNNEI. V was cut by 8 bases and J by 3 bases, with 11 bases left in between. This table comes from immunoSEQ multiplex PCR, and its TCRdb copy is limited to in-frame clones, with some not included. The sample consists of about 99,000 clones, around 87% of them appearing once. The V call is TRBV2, the J call TRBJ2-7, with D possibly TRBD1 on 5 matching bases. Input material: peripheral blood. This receptor was taken from a man aged 45-65 years with acute or convalescent COVID-19. CDR3 DNA sequence: TGTGCCAGCTCTTCAGGGTACTACGAGCAGTACTTC. This encodes CASSSGYYEQYF.